This TCR beta chain originates from a study of early T cells in non-severe SARS-CoV-2 infection. Study details: Sequencing was performed on bulk RNA from unsorted whole blood, leaving chains unpaired.

This clonotype has at least ten counts. No antigen is known for it. The J segment lost 0 bases and the V segment lost 6 bases, leaving 10 bases of the junction unmatched. From germline, CDR1 is DFQATT and CDR2 SNEGSKA (reference sequence). The CDR3 length is 15 residues. As part of library construction, unique molecular identifiers were attached to individual cDNA molecules. TCRdb analysed the 5' RACE reads with MiXCR anew, one entry per CDR3 protein. This table holds some 71,000 distinct CDR3 sequences, around 15% found once. The study, taken as a whole, reports: Lookups in VDJdb leaned toward anti-spike CD8 responses and missed private and CD4 specificities.

Source material: whole blood. This chain connects TRBV20-1 to TRBJ1-1; the match to TRBD1 covers 7 bases. The sequence was obtained from an adult who was a healthcare worker with PCR-confirmed SARS-CoV-2 infection or an uninfected control (not recorded which). The CDR3 loop reads CSAYPMTGMNTEAFF. The DNA for the CDR3 is TGCAGTGCCTATCCTATGACAGGGATGAACACTGAAGCTTTCTTT.